This TCR beta chain comes out of a study of OX40 agonist ivuxolimab in advanced cancers. Sequencing was performed with immunoSEQ multiplex PCR; in TCRdb, only in-frame clones are kept and a portion is missing. The sample has about 26,000 clones, 83% seen once. Patients with a history of autoimmune disease or on systemic immunosuppression were excluded. After removal of 5 bases from V and 8 bases from J, the junction contained 17 bases not matched to a gene. Per germline, CDR1 MNHEY and CDR2 SMNVEV (reference sequence). The CDR3 has 16 residues. The TCR sequence derives from an adult with an advanced solid tumor such as melanoma, head and neck, liver or kidney cancer. The sample here was CD4+ or CD8+ T cells sorted from blood, taken in a trial of the OX40 agonist ivuxolimab. V usage is TRBV27 and J usage is TRBJ1-2; 7 nucleotides line up with TRBD1. In DNA form, the CDR3 reads TGTGCCAGCAGTAAGACAGGGCCGGAGCCAAGTGGGGGCTACACCTTC. Translating it yields CASSKTGPEPSGGYTF.